The clone carrying this T cell receptor beta chain was observed a single time. This entry belongs to a study of technical replicates of blood from a handful of donors. Sequencing used immunoSEQ multiplex PCR; TCRdb keeps in-frame clones, though not all of them. The sample records some 96,000 clones, more than 90% being singletons. The length of the CDR3 is 14 residues. Per the germline V gene, CDR1 is MDHEN and CDR2 is SYDVKM. V lost 2 bases and J lost 3; bases outside the gene matches: 2. What was sequenced was T cells isolated from PBMCs. This chain joins TRBV28 and TRBJ2-7; 9 bases are shared with TRBD1. The source is a human donor in good health. CDR3 residues: CASSLGTGYYEQYF. The DNA of the CDR3 is TGTGCCAGCAGTTTAGGGACAGGGTACTACGAGCAGTACTTC.